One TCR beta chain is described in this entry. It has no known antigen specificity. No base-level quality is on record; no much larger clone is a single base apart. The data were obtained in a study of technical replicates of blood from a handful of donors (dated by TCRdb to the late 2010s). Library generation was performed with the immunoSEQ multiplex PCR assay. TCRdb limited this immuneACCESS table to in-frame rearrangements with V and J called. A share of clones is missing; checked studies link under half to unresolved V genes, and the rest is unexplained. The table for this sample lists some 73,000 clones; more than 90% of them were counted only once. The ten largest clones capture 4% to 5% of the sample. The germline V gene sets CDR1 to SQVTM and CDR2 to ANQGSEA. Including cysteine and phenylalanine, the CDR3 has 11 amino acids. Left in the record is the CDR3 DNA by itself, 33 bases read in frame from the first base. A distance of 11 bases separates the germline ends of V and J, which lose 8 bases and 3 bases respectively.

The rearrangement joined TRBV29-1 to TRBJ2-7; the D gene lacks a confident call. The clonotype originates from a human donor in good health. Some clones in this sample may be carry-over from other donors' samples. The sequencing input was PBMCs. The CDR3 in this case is CSFPVSYEQYF. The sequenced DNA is TGCAGCTTTCCGGTGAGCTACGAGCAGTACTTC.